This entry lists 7 T cell receptor beta chains sequenced from one sample in a study of cytomegalovirus exposure and HLA in healthy donors. The method was immunoSEQ multiplex PCR; TCRdb's version includes in-frame clones alone and lacks a portion of them. This table has approximately 270,000 clones, approximately 86% appearing once. What was sequenced was PBMCs. These receptors all come from a woman under 30 in good health and CMV-seronegative.

The gene calls are TRBV7-2 and TRBJ2-2; 9 bases fit TRBD1. CDR1 and CDR2 (germline): SGHTA, FQGNSA. The CDR3 loop spans 14 amino acids. V lost 7 bases and J lost 7; bases outside the gene matches: 7. CDR3 bases: TGTGCCAGCACCGAAACAGGGGGCTACGGGGAGCTGTTTTTT. Amino acid sequence: CASTETGGYGELFF.

This clone was recorded once. The rearrangement links TRBV18 to TRBJ1-1; the match to TRBD1 covers 8 bases. This CDR3 spans 13 amino acids. CDR1 and CDR2 (germline): KGHSH, LQKENI. The V gene end was trimmed by 6 bases and the J gene end by 10 bases; junction bases not matched to a gene: 10. The CDR3 loop reads CASSTTQGEGAFF. The CDR3 coding sequence is TGTGCCAGCTCCACCACACAGGGGGAAGGAGCTTTCTTT.

There are many counts of this clone. This chain joins TRBV11-3 and TRBJ2-1; 13 bases align to TRBD2. CDR1 and CDR2 from the germline V gene are SGHNT and YENEEA. This CDR3 contains 15 residues. Germline trimming cut 5 bases from V and 4 bases from J; bases unmatched to any gene: 2. DNA of the CDR3: TGTGCCAGCAGCCCGGGACTAGCGGGGTACAATGAGCAGTTCTTC. Translated, it gives CASSPGLAGYNEQFF.

The genes are TRBV6-5 and TRBJ2-7; a weak D match, TRBD2 (5 bases). CDR1 is MNHEY and CDR2 is SVGAGI in the germline V gene. There are 15 residues in the CDR3. With 2 bases removed from V and 3 bases from J, the gap between germline ends came to 14 bases. The CDR3 spells CASSYPLGGYYEQYF. The DNA for the CDR3 is TGTGCCAGCAGTTACCCTCTCGGAGGTTACTACGAGCAGTACTTC.

The rearrangement links TRBV7-8 to TRBJ2-3; 15 bases are a match to TRBD2. Germline CDR1 SGHVS, CDR2 FQNEAQ. J gave up 5 bases and V 3 bases, and 0 bases lay outside the gene matches. CDR3 length: 15 residues. The CDR3 coding sequence is TGTGCCAGCAGCTTGGGACTAGCGGGAGGAGATACGCAGTATTTT. Its protein is CASSLGLAGGDTQYF. Full variable domain (missing parts from reference TRBV7-8 and TRBJ2-3): GAGVSQSPRYKVAKRGQDVALRCDPISGHVSLFWYQQALGQGPEFLTYFQNEAQLDKSGLPSDRFFAERPEGSVSTLKIQRTQQEDSAVYLCASSLGLAGGDTQYFGPGTRLTVL.

This clone was observed a handful of times. This sequence joins TRBV5-4 and TRBJ2-7; 9 bases match TRBD1. The CDR3 runs 14 residues. V was pared by 1 base and J by 5 bases, with 4 bases of the junction left unmatched. Germline CDR1 reads SGHNT; CDR2 reads YYREEE (reference sequence). CDR3 in DNA: TGTGCCAGCAGCTTGCAAGACAGGGGGGACGAGCAGTACTTC. Its translation: CASSLQDRGDEQYF.

CDR3 sequence (DNA): TGTGCCAGCAGTTTAGCTATAGCCAAAAACATTCAGTACTTC. Translated: CASSLAIAKNIQYF. The chain has TRBV28 and TRBJ2-4; D unclear. Germline values: CDR1 MDHEN, CDR2 SYDVKM. CDR3 length: 14 residues. Trimming pared 2 bases from V and 0 bases from J, leaving 5 bases between. Filled out from reference TRBV28 and TRBJ2-4, the complete variable domain reads DVKVTQSSRYLVKRTGEKVFLECVQDMDHENMFWYRQDPGLGLRLIYFSYDVKMKEKGDIPEGYSVSREKKERFSLILESASTNQTSMYLCASSLAIAKNIQYFGAGTRLSVL.